Below are 20 T cell receptor beta chains sequenced from a single sample in a study of technical replicates of blood from a few donors. TCRdb's copy holds only in-frame clones and misses some; the assay was immunoSEQ multiplex PCR. The sample holds roughly 87,000 clones; approximately 94% are singletons and the top ten take about 0.25%. Source material: T cells isolated from PBMCs. These receptors originate from a human donor in good health.

This chain uses TRBV5-4 with TRBJ2-5, with 9 bases lining up with TRBD1. After removal of 3 bases from V and 5 bases from J, the junction contained 8 bases not matched to a gene. The CDR3 is 15 amino acids. Germline assignment: CDR1 SGHNT and CDR2 YYREEE (reference sequence). CDR3 sequence reads: CASSSTGGSGETQYF. In DNA form, the CDR3 reads TGTGCCAGCAGCTCCACAGGGGGCTCAGGGGAGACCCAGTACTTC.

The chain links TRBV27 to TRBJ2-4; tentatively, D is TRBD1 (5 bases). The V gene lost 2 bases and the J gene lost 8 bases, with 22 bases spanning the gap. The CDR3 covers 17 residues. CDR1 is MNHEY, CDR2 SMNVEV, per germline (reference sequence). CDR3 in amino acids: CASSLNPPMGARDIQYF. The CDR3 bases are TGTGCCAGCAGTTTAAATCCCCCTATGGGTGCCAGGGACATTCAGTACTTC.

The chain couples TRBV5-1 to TRBJ2-3; D unclear. The CDR3 sequence is 14 residues long. Trimming removed 2 bases from V and 0 bases from J, with 7 bases in between. Germline V CDR1 and CDR2: SGHRS, YFSETQ. The CDR3 nucleotides are TGCGCCAGCAGCTTTGGGCGAAGCACAGATACGCAGTATTTT. This encodes CASSFGRSTDTQYF.

The V call is TRBV28, the J call TRBJ1-5; D perhaps matches TRBD1 (5 bases). The CDR3 is made up of 14 amino acids. Trimming removed 5 bases at V and 6 bases at J, with 14 bases between. The germline gives CDR1 MDHEN, CDR2 SYDVKM. CDR3: CASSQQSGVQPQHF. The CDR3 region has the DNA TGTGCCAGCAGTCAGCAGTCGGGGGTTCAGCCCCAGCATTTT.

The gene calls are TRBV4-1 and TRBJ2-3; D is unresolved. From germline, CDR1 is MGHRA and CDR2 YSYEKL. The CDR3 consists of 16 residues. V was clipped by 0 bases and J by 4 bases, with 14 bases between them. The CDR3 loop is CASSQDRGSFSDTQYF. The CDR3, as DNA: TGCGCCAGCAGCCAAGATCGAGGCAGTTTTTCAGATACGCAGTATTTT.

V and J are TRBV15 and TRBJ2-3, with D possibly being TRBD2 (6 bases). V was cut by 0 bases and J by 1 base, with 11 bases left in between. The V gene's germline CDR1 is LNHNV and CDR2 YYDKDF (reference sequence). CDR3 length: 16 residues. As DNA, the CDR3 is TGTGCCACCAGCAGAGATATTGGCGGGGGCACAGATACGCAGTATTTT. Amino acid sequence: CATSRDIGGGTDTQYF.

A single count supports this clone. The J gene is TRBJ2-5, the V gene TRBV5-8, with D unclear. Germline values: CDR1 SGHTS, CDR2 YDEGEE. This CDR3 contains 15 residues. With 9 bases removed from V and 5 bases from J, the gap between germline ends came to 23 bases. The CDR3 is CATFREREARETQYF. The CDR3 coding sequence is TGTGCCACCTTCAGAGAGCGTGAGGCCCGGGAGACCCAGTACTTC.

The rearrangement uses TRBV6-1 and TRBJ1-5, with D possibly TRBD1 on 5 matching bases. Trimming shortened V by 1 base and J by 0 bases, and 10 bases separated the two germline ends. This CDR3 is built from 16 residues. CDR1 and CDR2 from the germline V gene are MNHNS and SASEGT. This CDR3 is CASSEVWGISNQPQHF. The CDR3 bases are TGTGCCAGCAGTGAAGTATGGGGCATTAGCAATCAGCCCCAGCATTTT.

The rearrangement uses TRBV5-1 and TRBJ2-2; D possibly corresponds to TRBD1 (5 bases). V lost 1 base to trimming and J lost 1 base, with 8 bases between them. From germline, CDR1 is SGHRS and CDR2 YFSETQ. The CDR3 length is 15 residues. The CDR3 is CASSLWGENTGELFF. In DNA form, the CDR3 reads TGCGCCAGCAGCTTGTGGGGCGAGAACACCGGGGAGCTGTTTTTT.

The chain uses TRBV21-1 and TRBJ1-5; the DNA was not compared with TRBD1, the D call given in the table. TRBV21-1 is a known pseudogene. The CDR3 runs to 17 residues. CDR3 nucleotides: TGTGCCAGCAGCAAAACTGAAGGGGCCAGAATGGACCAGCCCCAGCATTTT. Its translation is CASSKTEGARMDQPQHF.

The V and J genes are TRBV28 and TRBJ2-5, with TRBD1 matching over 11 bases. CDR3 length equals 17 residues. The V gene end was trimmed by 7 bases and the J gene end by 7 bases; junction bases not matched to a gene: 17. The germline V gene encodes CDR1 MDHEN and CDR2 SYDVKM. The CDR3 DNA reads TGTGCCAGCAACGTCGGACCAGGACAGGGGGCGCTTGGGACCCAGTACTTC. Encoded protein: CASNVGPGQGALGTQYF. Using reference TRBV28 and TRBJ2-5 for the parts outside the CDR3, the full variable domain is DVKVTQSSRYLVKRTGEKVFLECVQDMDHENMFWYRQDPGLGLRLIYFSYDVKMKEKGDIPEGYSVSREKKERFSLILESASTNQTSMYLCASNVGPGQGALGTQYFGPGTRLLVL.

This sequence joins TRBV13 and TRBJ1-4; D call uncertain. V was clipped by 2 bases and J by 0 bases, with 13 bases between them. The CDR3 consists of 17 residues. Looked up from germline, CDR1 is PRHDT and CDR2 is FYEKMQ (reference sequence). The CDR3 reads CASSLNSYLATNEKLFF. DNA of the CDR3: TGTGCCAGCAGCTTAAACAGCTACCTTGCAACTAATGAAAAACTGTTTTTT.

The rearrangement links TRBV29-1 to TRBJ2-1; no reliable D call. V was pared by 4 bases and J by 10 bases, with 8 bases between. This CDR3 is built from 10 residues. Looked up from germline, CDR1 is SQVTM and CDR2 is ANQGSEA. CDR3: CSVVSREQFF. The CDR3 nucleotides are TGCAGCGTTGTCTCCAGGGAGCAGTTCTTC.

A single count supports this clone. The V call is TRBV10-1, the J call TRBJ1-6; no reliable D call. Germline values: CDR1 WNHNN, CDR2 SYGVQD (reference sequence). Trimming took 2 bases from V and 7 from J, leaving 9 bases between them. The CDR3 runs to 14 residues. The CDR3 loop is CASSEAEANSPLHF. The CDR3 DNA reads TGCGCCAGCAGTGAGGCGGAAGCCAATTCACCCCTCCACTTT.

The chain has TRBV6-1 and TRBJ1-4; D remains ambiguous. The CDR3 loop spans 12 amino acids. Germline V lookup: CDR1 MNHNS, CDR2 SASEGT. V was shortened by 8 bases and J by 8 bases, with 12 bases between the two germline ends. The CDR3 reads CASVSGYEKLFF. As DNA, the CDR3 is TGTGCCAGCGTTTCGGGTTACGAAAAACTGTTTTTT.

The chain uses TRBV2 and TRBJ2-3; weak D call: TRBD1 (6 bases). Per germline, CDR1 SNHLY and CDR2 FYNNEI. V was trimmed by 7 bases and J by 2 bases, leaving 19 bases between them. This CDR3 contains 16 residues. The CDR3, as DNA: TGTGCCAGCATGAGGACAGTTTCCCTCCCCACAGATACGCAGTATTTT. Translated, it gives CASMRTVSLPTDTQYF.

V usage is TRBV5-6 and J usage is TRBJ1-3, with TRBD1 as a possible D gene (5 bases). Trimming pared 2 bases from V and 8 bases from J, leaving 14 bases between. Germline lookup yields CDR1 SGHDT and CDR2 YYEEEE. The CDR3 is 14 residues long. The CDR3 sequence is CASSLRRGRDTIYF. CDR3 nucleotides: TGTGCCAGCAGCTTAAGGAGGGGCCGAGACACCATATATTTT.

The V gene is TRBV2, the J gene TRBJ2-7, with 7 bases matching TRBD2. The CDR3 is made up of 15 amino acids. Germline-derived CDR1 and CDR2 are SNHLY and FYNNEI. V trimming: 3 bases; J trimming: 2 bases; junction bases outside the gene matches: 7. CDR3 protein: CASSDRASGAYEQYF. DNA for the CDR3: TGTGCCAGCAGTGATAGGGCTAGCGGAGCCTACGAGCAGTACTTC.

The gene calls are TRBV4-2 and TRBJ1-2; D is uncertain. Trimming removed 0 bases from V and 4 bases from J, with 12 bases in between. CDR3 length: 15 amino acids. The V gene's germline CDR1 is LGHNA and CDR2 YNFKEQ. This CDR3 is CASSQEFDGIYGYTF. CDR3 bases: TGTGCCAGCAGCCAAGAATTCGACGGGATCTATGGCTACACCTTC.

V and J are TRBV19 and TRBJ2-7; no clear D. V shed 5 bases and J shed 7 bases, with 15 bases lying between them. There are 13 residues in the CDR3. Looked up from germline, CDR1 is LNHDA and CDR2 is SQIVND (reference sequence). CDR3 amino acids: CASSHRGIVEQYF. The CDR3, as DNA: TGTGCCAGTAGTCACCGAGGTATTGTGGAGCAGTACTTC.